The following is a T cell receptor beta chain sequence with its context. As yet, its antigen is unknown. The patients who served as multiple sclerosis controls were treatment-naive and had stable or active relapsing-remitting disease that fulfilled the revised McDonald criteria. TEMRA cells were FACS-enriched, while CD8+ and CD4+ T cells were negatively isolated. The authors reverse transcribed roughly 0.5 to 1 ug RNA with random hexamers. TCRdb re-analysed the immunoSEQ multiplex PCR reads in MiXCR, keeping a single row per CDR3 protein. The repertoire holds about 73,000 distinct CDR3 sequences, with 85% to 95% as singletons. The sample originates from a study of CD8 T cells in Susac syndrome. Regarding the study as a whole: The study admitted that it had a relatively small number of individuals in its TCR sequencing and HLA analysis.

The CDR3 has 19 residues. V lost 2 bases and J lost 8; bases outside the gene matches: 13. Germline values: CDR1 SGHNT, CDR2 YYREEE (reference sequence). The TCR was taken from a human donor with multiple sclerosis. The V and J genes are TRBV5-4 and TRBJ2-1; 16 bases align to TRBD2. The sample was CD8+ T cells from PBMCs. The CDR3 protein is CASSFVGLAGGPLGDEQFF. In DNA, the CDR3 is TGTGCCAGCAGCTTCGTGGGACTAGCGGGAGGGCCACTGGGGGATGAGCAGTTCTTC.